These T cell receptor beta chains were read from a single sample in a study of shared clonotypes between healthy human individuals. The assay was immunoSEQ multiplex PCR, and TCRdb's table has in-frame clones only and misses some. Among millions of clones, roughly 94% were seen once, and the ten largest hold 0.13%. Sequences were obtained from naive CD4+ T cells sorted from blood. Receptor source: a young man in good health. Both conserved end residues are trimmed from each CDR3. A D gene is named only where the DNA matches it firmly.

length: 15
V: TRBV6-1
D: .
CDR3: ASSDPPGRRNTGELF

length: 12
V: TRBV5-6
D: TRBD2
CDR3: ASSEGLAYNEQF

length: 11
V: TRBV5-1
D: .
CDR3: ASSLGGHPEAF

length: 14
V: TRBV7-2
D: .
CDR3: ASSLPPRGKSETQY

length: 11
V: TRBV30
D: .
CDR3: AWSPQRSYGYT

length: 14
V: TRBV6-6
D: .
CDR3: ASSTQGRGEDTEAF

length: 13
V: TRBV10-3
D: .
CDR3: AIRGQGDGAYEQY

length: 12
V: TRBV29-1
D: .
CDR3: SVRGGGTDSPLH

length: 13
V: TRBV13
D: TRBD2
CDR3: ASSPRTSGGDTQY

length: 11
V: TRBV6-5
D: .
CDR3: ASSRTATYEQY

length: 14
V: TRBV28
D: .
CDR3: ASSFMTRSSGNTIY

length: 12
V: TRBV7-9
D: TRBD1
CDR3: ASSYWTGSDIQY

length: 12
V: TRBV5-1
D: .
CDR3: ASSLRTDISEQY

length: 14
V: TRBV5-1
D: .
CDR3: ASSTHGEAGTDTQY

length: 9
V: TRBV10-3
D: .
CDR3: AISDFTEAF

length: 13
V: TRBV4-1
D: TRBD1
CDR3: ASSQERTGRSAQY

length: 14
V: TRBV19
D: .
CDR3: ASSIDRRGVGTEAF

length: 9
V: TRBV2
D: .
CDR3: ASSRGTEAF

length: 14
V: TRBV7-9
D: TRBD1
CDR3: ASSPRGLSSGNTIY

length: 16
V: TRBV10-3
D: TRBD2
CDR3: AIRGTSGVPGRSYEQY

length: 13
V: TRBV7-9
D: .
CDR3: ASSLDSWGYSPLH

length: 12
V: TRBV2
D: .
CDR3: ASSVKGTIYEQY

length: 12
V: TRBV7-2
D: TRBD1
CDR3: ASSYWTGSHEQY

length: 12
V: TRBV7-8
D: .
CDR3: ASLKGRPGDTQY

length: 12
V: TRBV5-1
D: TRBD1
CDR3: ASSPGQGWDEQY

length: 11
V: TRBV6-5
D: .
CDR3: ASKTNSNQPQH

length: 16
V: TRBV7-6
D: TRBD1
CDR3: ASSLAPSGRGLSYEQY

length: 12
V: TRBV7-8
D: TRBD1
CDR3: ASSLMDRGFEQY

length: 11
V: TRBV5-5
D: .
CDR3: ASSRDSFYGYT

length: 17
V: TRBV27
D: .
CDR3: ASSHYPPGGSSYNSPLH

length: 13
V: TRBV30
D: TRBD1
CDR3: AWSSTDREGQPQH

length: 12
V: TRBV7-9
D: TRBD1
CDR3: ASSGQGANQPQH

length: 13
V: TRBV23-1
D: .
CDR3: ASSQSGHSNQPQH

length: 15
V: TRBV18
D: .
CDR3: ASSPAAVLASGNTIY

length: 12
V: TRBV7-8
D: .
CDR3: ASSIAGSNQPQH

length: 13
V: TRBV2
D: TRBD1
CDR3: ASRGQGLTNEKLF